The 2 T cell receptor beta chains in this list originate from one sample, sequenced in a study of vaccination effects on CD4 cells after COVID-19. Their specific antigens are unknown. Sequencing followed a ViraFEST assay step that expanded antigen-specific CD4+ T cells with viral peptide pools. Isolation of CD4+ T cells took place after 10 to 11 days of culture. Vaccinated participants had no history of SARS-CoV-2 infection and tested negative for nucleocapsid antibodies. TCRdb's copy holds only in-frame clones and misses some; the assay was immunoSEQ multiplex PCR. The sample lists about 21,000 clones; roughly four fifths were seen once. Here the sequenced sample was CD4+ T cells from PBMCs cultured with HCoV-NL63 spike peptides, taken before COVID-19 vaccination. These receptor sequences come from a human donor who received a COVID-19 vaccine.

The V call is TRBV6-5, the J call TRBJ2-5, with D perhaps TRBD1 (7 bases). The CDR3 length is 15 residues. Trimming shortened V by 0 bases and J by 5 bases, and 13 bases separated the two germline ends. Germline values: CDR1 MNHEY, CDR2 SVGAGI. CDR3 loop: CASSYSSTGRETQYF. For the CDR3, the DNA is TGTGCCAGCAGTTACTCGTCGACAGGGAGGGAGACCCAGTACTTC.

The chain joins TRBV7-2 to TRBJ2-1; tentatively, D is TRBD2 (7 bases). This CDR3 region has 15 residues. Germline assignment: CDR1 SGHTA and CDR2 FQGNSA. V gave up 3 bases and J gave up 7 bases, with 16 bases separating them. The CDR3 DNA is TGTGCCAGCAGCTTCGGGGGGCAGCGGAAGAATGAGCAGTTCTTC. Its translation: CASSFGGQRKNEQFF.